These T cell receptor beta chains were read from a single sample in a study of blood T cells in healthy people across ages. TCRdb reprocessed the 5' RACE reads via MiXCR and lists one record per CDR3 protein. Of 1.5 million to 2 million distinct CDR3 sequences in the sample, about 49% were seen once. The sample comprised blood. Every receptor here comes from a woman in her 40s in good health. The CDR3 runs from the conserved cysteine through the conserved F or W. Each record gives: V gene, clone size, J gene, D gene, CDR3 protein, CDR3 DNA. A D gene is named only where the DNA matches it firmly. Expanded clones get a size class; other rows say once, few or many, or leave the size out.

v_call: TRBV27
clone_size: .
j_call: TRBJ1-2
d_call: .
cdr3_aa: CASSLSKGGTYGYTF
cdr3_nt: TGTGCCAGCAGTTTATCGAAAGGGGGAACCTATGGCTACACCTTC

v_call: TRBV7-2
clone_size: .
j_call: TRBJ1-5
d_call: .
cdr3_aa: CASSSGEGRSNQPQHF
cdr3_nt: TGTGCCAGCAGCTCGGGCGAGGGGAGAAGCAATCAGCCCCAGCATTTT

v_call: TRBV5-1
clone_size: .
j_call: TRBJ1-2
d_call: .
cdr3_aa: CASSVRSGANYGYTF
cdr3_nt: TGCGCCAGCAGCGTACGATCAGGGGCTAACTATGGCTACACCTTC

v_call: TRBV6-2/TRBV6-3
clone_size: few
j_call: TRBJ2-3
d_call: .
cdr3_aa: CASSPGLHTDTQYF
cdr3_nt: TGTGCCAGCAGCCCGGGGCTACACACAGATACGCAGTATTTT

v_call: TRBV5-1
clone_size: .
j_call: TRBJ2-7
d_call: .
cdr3_aa: CASRERRIDSEQYF
cdr3_nt: TGCGCCAGCAGGGAGCGGAGGATTGACTCCGAGCAGTACTTC

v_call: TRBV28
clone_size: .
j_call: TRBJ2-5
d_call: TRBD1
cdr3_aa: CASSRTPGQSLETQYF
cdr3_nt: TGTGCCAGCAGCCGAACTCCGGGACAGTCCTTGGAGACCCAGTACTTC

v_call: TRBV27
clone_size: many
j_call: TRBJ2-7
d_call: TRBD2
cdr3_aa: CASSRGGASYEQYF
cdr3_nt: TGTGCCAGCAGCCGGGGGGGCGCTTCGTACGAGCAGTACTTC

v_call: TRBV21-1
clone_size: .
j_call: TRBJ2-4
d_call: .
cdr3_aa: CASSKKARQGPYEQYF
cdr3_nt: TGTGCCAGCAGCAAAAAGGCCCGACAGGGCCCTTATGAGCAGTACTTC

v_call: TRBV20-1
clone_size: .
j_call: TRBJ2-7
d_call: .
cdr3_aa: CSASLGGGLSSYEQYF
cdr3_nt: TGCAGTGCTAGCCTTGGAGGGGGGTTAAGCTCCTACGAGCAGTACTTC

v_call: TRBV7-9
clone_size: .
j_call: TRBJ1-4
d_call: .
cdr3_aa: CASSPVKLGEGINEKLFF
cdr3_nt: TGTGCCAGCAGCCCCGTCAAGTTGGGAGAAGGCATTAATGAAAAACTGTTTTTT

v_call: TRBV21-1
clone_size: .
j_call: TRBJ2-1
d_call: .
cdr3_aa: CASSTSRGHPYNEQFF
cdr3_nt: TGTGCCAGCAGCACCTCCAGGGGACACCCCTACAATGAGCAGTTCTTC

v_call: TRBV29-1
clone_size: .
j_call: TRBJ2-6
d_call: .
cdr3_aa: CSVEIRGRGANVLTF
cdr3_nt: TGCAGCGTTGAGATTAGGGGACGCGGGGCCAACGTCCTGACTTTC

v_call: TRBV4-2
clone_size: .
j_call: TRBJ1-5
d_call: TRBD1
cdr3_aa: CASSQGGTGAYSNQPQHF
cdr3_nt: TGTGCCAGCAGCCAAGGAGGGACAGGGGCTTATAGCAATCAGCCCCAGCATTTT

v_call: TRBV6-5
clone_size: .
j_call: TRBJ2-3
d_call: TRBD2
cdr3_aa: CASSPAGGPSDTQYF
cdr3_nt: TGTGCCAGCAGTCCAGCGGGGGGGCCATCAGATACGCAGTATTTT

v_call: TRBV21-1
clone_size: .
j_call: TRBJ2-3
d_call: .
cdr3_aa: CASSKPLVKRGITDTQYF
cdr3_nt: TGTGCCAGCAGCAAACCCCTCGTTAAGCGGGGGATCACAGATACGCAGTATTTT

v_call: TRBV19
clone_size: .
j_call: TRBJ2-1
d_call: TRBD1
cdr3_aa: CASRAGTAQQFF
cdr3_nt: TGTGCCAGTAGGGCCGGGACAGCTCAGCAGTTCTTC

v_call: TRBV6-5
clone_size: .
j_call: TRBJ2-7
d_call: TRBD1
cdr3_aa: CASSYSDPGQGAAYEQYF
cdr3_nt: TGTGCCAGCAGTTACTCAGACCCGGGACAGGGGGCTGCCTACGAGCAGTACTTC

v_call: TRBV5-4
clone_size: .
j_call: TRBJ1-2
d_call: TRBD1
cdr3_aa: CASRPQGADGYTF
cdr3_nt: TGTGCCAGCAGGCCTCAGGGGGCGGATGGCTACACCTTC

v_call: TRBV28
clone_size: .
j_call: TRBJ2-4
d_call: .
cdr3_aa: CASRSPTNIQYF
cdr3_nt: TGTGCCAGCAGGTCCCCCACAAACATTCAGTACTTC

v_call: TRBV6-2/TRBV6-3
clone_size: .
j_call: TRBJ2-3
d_call: .
cdr3_aa: CASSSLGPPTDTQYF
cdr3_nt: TGTGCCAGCAGTTCCCTAGGACCGCCCACAGATACGCAGTATTTT

v_call: TRBV7-8
clone_size: few
j_call: TRBJ2-5
d_call: .
cdr3_aa: CASSLSSAQGQETQYF
cdr3_nt: TGTGCCAGCAGCCTATCCTCGGCCCAGGGACAAGAGACCCAGTACTTC

v_call: TRBV29-1
clone_size: once
j_call: TRBJ2-5
d_call: TRBD1
cdr3_aa: CSVKDRVKTQYF
cdr3_nt: TGCAGCGTAAAGGACAGGGTGAAGACCCAGTACTTC

v_call: TRBV5-5
clone_size: few
j_call: TRBJ2-1
d_call: TRBD2
cdr3_aa: CASSRERGEYNEQFF
cdr3_nt: TGTGCCAGCAGCCGAGAGCGGGGGGAATACAATGAGCAGTTCTTC

v_call: TRBV7-9
clone_size: .
j_call: TRBJ1-1
d_call: .
cdr3_aa: CASSLEGGSVNAFF
cdr3_nt: TGTGCCAGCAGCTTAGAGGGGGGGTCGGTGAATGCTTTCTTT

v_call: TRBV6-2/TRBV6-3
clone_size: .
j_call: TRBJ2-5
d_call: .
cdr3_aa: CASSYPHETQYF
cdr3_nt: TGTGCCAGCAGTTACCCGCATGAGACCCAGTACTTC

v_call: TRBV13
clone_size: .
j_call: TRBJ2-7
d_call: .
cdr3_aa: CASRRWGVGAYEQYF
cdr3_nt: TGTGCCAGCAGGAGATGGGGAGTTGGGGCCTACGAGCAGTACTTC